The clone carrying this TCR beta chain has more than one count but fewer than ten. The data were taken from a study of patients and donors after allogeneic stem cell transplantation. MiXCR was run by TCRdb on the RT-PCR reads, yielding one entry per CDR3 protein. The sample lists roughly 230,000 distinct CDR3 sequences; 14% were seen once. The germline V and J ends were trimmed by 2 bases and 6 bases, with 4 bases remaining between them. The CDR3 length is 12 residues. The source is a human donor who was either an allogeneic HSCT recipient or a stem cell or donor lymphocyte infusion donor (not recorded which). It is not recorded whose cells these are; they may come from a transplant donor. The sample taken for sequencing was blood, either unsorted or a sorted T cell fraction (not recorded which). This chain uses TRBV12-3 or TRBV12-4 with TRBJ1-4; no definite D call. The DNA for the CDR3 is TGTGCCAGCAGTTTAACCTATGAAAAACTGTTTTTT. Translating gives CASSLTYEKLFF.